Sequencing of this T cell receptor (beta chain) was carried out in a study of CD8 T cells in Susac syndrome. This clonotype came up once. The CDR3 totals 12 residues. Germline CDR1 and CDR2: MGHRA and YSYEKL. Roughly 0.45 to 1 ug RNA was reverse transcribed with random hexamers. Multiplex immunoSEQ PCR targeted 54 Vbeta and 13 Jbeta TCR beta segments. One entry per CDR3 protein, called by TCRdb with MiXCR from the immunoSEQ multiplex PCR reads. The sample holds around 280,000 distinct CDR3 sequences, roughly 84% seen once. Negative magnetic isolation gave CD8+ and CD4+ cells; FACS enriched CD8+ TEMRA. This clonotype originated in a human donor with multiple sclerosis. This chain links TRBV4-1 with TRBJ2-5, with 7 bases that match TRBD1. The sample comprised CD8+ T cells from PBMCs. CDR3 nucleotides: TGCGCGGCAGGGGGTAATTTCGAGACCCAGTACTTC. Protein product: CAAGGNFETQYF.